This T cell receptor (beta chain) was captured in a study of response to subunit inactivated influenza vaccine. Study results and limitations: Authors suggested few new T cells are recruited by each seasonal influenza vaccination.

MiXCR was run by TCRdb on the RT-PCR reads, yielding one entry per CDR3 protein. The table lists approximately 170,000 distinct CDR3 sequences, about 15% of them singletons, with approximately 25% in the top ten. This clonotype was recorded a few times. Its antigen is unidentified. The CDR3 is made up of 15 amino acids. Per germline, CDR1 LGHNA and CDR2 YSLEER. V lost 0 bases, J lost 4 bases, and 5 bases stayed unmatched. The starting material was CD8+ T cells sorted from PBMCs, obtained 5 to 6 days after vaccination. This chain links TRBV4-3 with TRBJ2-7; TRBD1 aligns across 8 bases. This TCR derives from a man aged 50-59 years who received an inactivated influenza vaccine. The CDR3 DNA follows: TGCGCCAGCAGCCAAGAGGGGGACAGGTTATACGAGCAGTACTTC. Amino acids: CASSQEGDRLYEQYF.